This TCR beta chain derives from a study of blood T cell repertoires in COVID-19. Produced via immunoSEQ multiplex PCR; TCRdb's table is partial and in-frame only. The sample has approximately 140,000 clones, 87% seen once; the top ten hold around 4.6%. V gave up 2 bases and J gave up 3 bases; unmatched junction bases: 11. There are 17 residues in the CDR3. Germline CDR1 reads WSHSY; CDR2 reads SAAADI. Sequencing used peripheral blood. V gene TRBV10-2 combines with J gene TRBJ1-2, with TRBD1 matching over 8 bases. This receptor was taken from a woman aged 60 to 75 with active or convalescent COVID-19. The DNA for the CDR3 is TGCGCCAGCAGTGAGCGGATTAAGACAGGGGCGGACTATGGCTACACCTTC. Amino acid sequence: CASSERIKTGADYGYTF.